This T cell receptor beta chain was captured in a study of siplizumab effects on memory and regulatory T cells. Study-level points and caveats: No assignable naive or memory phenotype existed for roughly 75-97% of proliferating CD4+ or CD8+ clones.

Approximately 93,000 TCR templates per sample were assayed. The table came from immunoSEQ multiplex PCR; TCRdb's copy has only in-frame clones and leaves some out. The repertoire holds around 120,000 clones, with roughly 94% as singletons. The CDR3 extends over 12 amino acids. CDR1 and CDR2 (germline): LNHDA, SQIVND (reference sequence). Trimming shortened V by 3 bases and J by 5 bases, and 7 bases separated the two germline ends. Concerning this clone itself: What it recognizes is unknown.

The rearrangement joins TRBV19 to TRBJ1-1; D is undetermined. Sequencing input: non-Treg CD4+ T cells sorted from blood. This receptor was taken from a human donor in good health. CDR3 nucleotides: TGTGCCAGTAGTATGCGGAATACTGAAGCTTTCTTT. Its translation: CASSMRNTEAFF.